Below are 5 T cell receptor beta chains sequenced from a single sample in a study of technical replicates of blood from a few donors. Profiling relied on immunoSEQ multiplex PCR, and the TCRdb table lists in-frame clones only, not all of them. The repertoire holds some 80,000 clones, 95% to 98% seen once, with around 0.2% in the top ten. Material: T cells isolated from PBMCs. Receptors originate from a human donor in good health.

The sample holds one count of this clone. The chain has TRBV19 and TRBJ2-7, with a tentative D call TRBD2 (6 bases). This CDR3 is built from 16 residues. V lost 4 bases and J lost 6, with 22 bases in between. Germline V lookup: CDR1 LNHDA, CDR2 SQIVND (reference sequence). CDR3 in DNA: TGTGCCAGTAGTAGGGGGACTCCCGTCGTCGGAAGCGAGCAGTACTTC. It specifies CASSRGTPVVGSEQYF.

The chain employs TRBV29-1 and TRBJ1-1; D may be TRBD1 (5 bases). The germline V gene encodes CDR1 SQVTM and CDR2 ANQGSEA. This CDR3 has 12 residues. Between the trimmed V and J ends, which lost 4 bases and 3 bases, there was a span of 9 bases. CDR3 DNA sequence: TGCAGCGTTGTCCAGGGTTACACTGAAGCTTTCTTT. This gives the protein CSVVQGYTEAFF. The full variable domain, completed using reference TRBV29-1 and TRBJ1-1, is SAVISQKPSRDICQRGTSLTIQCQVDSQVTMMFWYRQQPGQSLTLIATANQGSEATYESGFVIDKFPISRPNLTFSTLTVSNMSPEDSSIYLCSVVQGYTEAFFGQGTRLTVV.

The V gene is TRBV6-5, the J gene TRBJ2-1; D might be TRBD2 (6 bases). CDR3 length: 15 amino acids. Germline loops: CDR1 MNHEY, CDR2 SVGAGI. Trimming left V 6 bases short and J 4 bases short, with 16 bases between. The CDR3 coding sequence is TGTGCCAGCAGCCAACGGGAGTTTGGATACAATGAGCAGTTCTTC. It specifies CASSQREFGYNEQFF.

The chain joins TRBV29-1 to TRBJ2-7; TRBD2 matches at 8 bases. The CDR3 runs to 14 residues. V lost 7 bases, J lost 6 bases, and 14 bases stayed unmatched. Looked up from germline, CDR1 is SQVTM and CDR2 is ANQGSEA. The CDR3 is CSGGPGGPIGEQYF. The CDR3 bases are TGCAGCGGCGGGCCGGGAGGGCCCATTGGCGAGCAGTACTTC.

V usage is TRBV25-1 and J usage is TRBJ2-3; D is possibly TRBD2 (7 bases). The CDR3 spans 14 residues. Germline V CDR1 and CDR2: MGHDK, SYGVNS. The ends were cut back, 9 bases at V and 4 bases at J, with 17 bases in the middle. CDR3 bases: TGTGCCAGACCCTCGGGGGGCTCGGCAGATACGCAGTATTTT. This codes for CARPSGGSADTQYF.